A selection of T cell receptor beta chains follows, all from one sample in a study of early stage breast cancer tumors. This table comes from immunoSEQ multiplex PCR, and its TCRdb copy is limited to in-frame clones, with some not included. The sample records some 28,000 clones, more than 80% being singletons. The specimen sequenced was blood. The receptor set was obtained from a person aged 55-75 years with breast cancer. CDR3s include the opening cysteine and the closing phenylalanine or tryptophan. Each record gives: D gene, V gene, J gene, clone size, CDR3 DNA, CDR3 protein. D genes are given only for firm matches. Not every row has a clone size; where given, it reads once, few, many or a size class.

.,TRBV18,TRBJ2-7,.,TGTGCCAGCTCACCCTCAGGGGTCTACGAGCAGTACTTC,CASSPSGVYEQYF
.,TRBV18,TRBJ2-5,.,TGTGCCAGCTCATCATACTGGGAGACCCAGTACTTC,CASSSYWETQYF
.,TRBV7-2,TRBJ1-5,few,TGTGCCAGCAGCTTAGTTTCACAGAGCAATCAGCCCCAGCATTTT,CASSLVSQSNQPQHF
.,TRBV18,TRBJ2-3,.,TGTGCCAGCTCACCAAGACCCGACAGCCTAGATACGCAGTATTTT,CASSPRPDSLDTQYF
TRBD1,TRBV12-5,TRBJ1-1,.,TGTGCTAGTGGTTTGGTTCACGGGACAGATTTTTTGAACACTGAAGCTTTCTTT,CASGLVHGTDFLNTEAFF
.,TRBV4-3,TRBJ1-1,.,TGCGCCAGCAGCCAAGACTGGGGGAGGGACACTGAAGCTTTCTTT,CASSQDWGRDTEAFF
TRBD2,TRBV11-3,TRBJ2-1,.,TGTGCCAGCAGCTCCGCCTCCCGCCTAGCGGGAGACTACAATGAGCAGTTCTTC,CASSSASRLAGDYNEQFF
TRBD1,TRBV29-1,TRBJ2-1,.,TGCAGCCTAGAGGGGGCGCGGGATGAGCAGTTCTTC,CSLEGARDEQFF
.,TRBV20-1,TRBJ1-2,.,TGCAGTGCTATACAGGGTCATGGCTACACCTTC,CSAIQGHGYTF
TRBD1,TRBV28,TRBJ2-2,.,TGTGCCAGCAGCCACAGGGGGCAAGTGACCGGGGAGCTGTTTTTT,CASSHRGQVTGELFF
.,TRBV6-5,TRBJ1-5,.,TGTGCCAGCGGTAGGGGGTATCAGCCCCAGCATTTT,CASGRGYQPQHF
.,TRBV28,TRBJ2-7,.,TGTGCCAGCAGTTTAAGCGGACTTCAGTTCTCCTACGAGCAGTACTTC,CASSLSGLQFSYEQYF
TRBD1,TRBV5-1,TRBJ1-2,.,TGCGCCAGCAGCTTGGGTAGGAGGGACAGGGGTAGTTATGGCTACACCTTC,CASSLGRRDRGSYGYTF
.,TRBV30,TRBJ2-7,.,TGTGCCTGGAGTGTGACAGGTAGGGAGCAGTACTTC,CAWSVTGREQYF
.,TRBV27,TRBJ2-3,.,TGTGCCAGCAGCTCCCCCCTAAGTAGCACAGATACGCAGTATTTT,CASSSPLSSTDTQYF
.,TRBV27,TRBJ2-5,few,TGTGCCAGCAGTTTATCGGGAGACGTTGAGACCCAGTACTTC,CASSLSGDVETQYF
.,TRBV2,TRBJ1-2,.,TGTGCCAGCACTCCCCCAGCGGGTAACTATGGCTACACCTTC,CASTPPAGNYGYTF
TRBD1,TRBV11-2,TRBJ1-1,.,TGTGCCAGCAGCTCAAAGGACAGGGGGGACACTGAAGCTTTCTTT,CASSSKDRGDTEAFF
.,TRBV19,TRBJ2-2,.,TGTGCCAGTAGTATTCTCCGGACCGGGGAGCTGTTTTTT,CASSILRTGELFF
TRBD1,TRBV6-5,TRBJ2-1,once,TGTGCCAGCAGGTCGACAGGGGTGGCTCACAATGAGCAGTTCTTC,CASRSTGVAHNEQFF
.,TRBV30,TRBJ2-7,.,TGTGCCTGGGGAGGGGGCAGGGTTAAGGCCTACGAGCAGTACTTC,CAWGGGRVKAYEQYF
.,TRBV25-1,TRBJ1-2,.,TGTGCCAGCGGACAGACAGGACTCTATGGCTACACCTTC,CASGQTGLYGYTF
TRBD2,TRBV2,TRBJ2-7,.,TGTGCCAGCAGTAAGACTAGCGGGGTCTCCTACGAGCAGTACTTC,CASSKTSGVSYEQYF
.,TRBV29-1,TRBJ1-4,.,TGCAGCACTGGGGGGACGGCTAATGAAAAACTGTTTTTT,CSTGGTANEKLFF
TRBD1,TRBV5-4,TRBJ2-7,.,TGTGCCAGCAGCTTGAGCAGGACAGGAGTCTACGAGCAGTACTTC,CASSLSRTGVYEQYF
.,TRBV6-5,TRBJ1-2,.,TGTGCCAGCAGTTACATCCTGGAGTATGGCTACACCTTC,CASSYILEYGYTF
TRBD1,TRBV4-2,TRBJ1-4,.,TGTGCCAGCAGCCAAGATCCGGGACAGGGTTTTGAAAAACTGTTTTTT,CASSQDPGQGFEKLFF
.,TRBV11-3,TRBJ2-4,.,TGTGCCAGCAGCGGGGGGGCGACCGGCAAAAACATTCAGTACTTC,CASSGGATGKNIQYF
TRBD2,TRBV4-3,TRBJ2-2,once,TGCGCCAGCAGCCGGAGAACCGGGACTAGCGGGAGAGGAGGGAACACCGGGGAGCTGTTTTTT,CASSRRTGTSGRGGNTGELFF
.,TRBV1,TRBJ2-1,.,TGCACCAGCAGCCCCCCGGAGTCTAGCGGGTTGAGCTCCTACAATGAGCAGTTCTTC,CTSSPPESSGLSSYNEQFF
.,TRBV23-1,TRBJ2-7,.,TGCGCCAGCAGTCAATCCGTGGACTGTACCTACGAGCAGTACTTC,CASSQSVDCTYEQYF
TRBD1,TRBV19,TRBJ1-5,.,TGTGCCAGTAGTGGGACAGGGGGTTATCAGCCCCAGCATTTT,CASSGTGGYQPQHF
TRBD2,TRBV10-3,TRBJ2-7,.,TGTGCCATCCAACCGACTAGCGGGGGAGCCTACGAGCAGTACTTC,CAIQPTSGGAYEQYF
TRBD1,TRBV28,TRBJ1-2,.,TGTGCCAGCAGTCTACCACCAGACAGGGGGCTATGGGGCTACACCTTC,CASSLPPDRGLWGYTF
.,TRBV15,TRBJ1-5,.,TGTGCCACCAGCAGCAGGACAGACAATCAGCCCCAGCATTTT,CATSSRTDNQPQHF
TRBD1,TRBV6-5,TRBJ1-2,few,TGTGCCAGCAGTTACTCCCGGACAGGGGGCGGCTATGGCTACACCTTC,CASSYSRTGGGYGYTF
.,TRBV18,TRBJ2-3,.,TGTGCCAGCTCACCCGGGCTAGGTTCTGGGCGGGCAGATACGCAGTATTTT,CASSPGLGSGRADTQYF
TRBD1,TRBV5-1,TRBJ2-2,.,TGCGCCAGCAGCTGGACAGGGGTCACCGGGGAGCTGTTTTTT,CASSWTGVTGELFF
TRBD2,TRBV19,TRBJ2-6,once,TGTGCCACCACCGGGGGAGGGAAAGGCTCTGGGGCCAACGTCCTGACTTTC,CATTGGGKGSGANVLTF
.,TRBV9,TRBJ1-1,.,TGTGCCAGCAGCGTAGGCGGGGGTATCGACACTGAAGCTTTCTTT,CASSVGGGIDTEAFF
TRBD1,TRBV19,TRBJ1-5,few,TGTGCCAGTAGTAAGACAGGGGAACCCAATCAGCCCCAGCATTTT,CASSKTGEPNQPQHF
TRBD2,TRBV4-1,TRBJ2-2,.,TGCGCCAGCAGCCTTAGCGGGAGTGGAAGAACCGGGGAGCTGTTTTTT,CASSLSGSGRTGELFF
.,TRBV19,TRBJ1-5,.,TGTGCCAGTAGCGGCCGGGACACTGATCAGCCCCAGCATTTT,CASSGRDTDQPQHF
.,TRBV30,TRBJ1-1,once,TGTGCCTGGACCGGACAGACTCAAGAAGCTTTCTTT,CAWTGQTQEAFF
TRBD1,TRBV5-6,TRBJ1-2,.,TGTGCCAGCAGCTTGGCGGGCAGGGGGCGCGGTGGCTACACCTTC,CASSLAGRGRGGYTF
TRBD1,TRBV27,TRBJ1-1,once,TGTGCCAGCAGTTATTCAGGGGGCACTGAAGCTTTCTTT,CASSYSGGTEAFF
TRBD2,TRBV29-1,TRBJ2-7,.,TGCAGCGCTGGGGCTAGCGGTTCAACGGGTGGCTACGAGCAGTACTTC,CSAGASGSTGGYEQYF
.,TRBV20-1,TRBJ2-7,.,TGCAGTGCTATAGTCGTAGACGAGCAGTACTTC,CSAIVVDEQYF